This section outlines one T cell receptor beta chain sequence together with its context. This CDR3 region has 15 residues. V lost 4 bases to trimming and J lost 5 bases; unmatched junction nucleotides: 7. Germline assignment: CDR1 SGHRS and CDR2 YFSETQ. Per the original methods: Scientists estimated how many nucleated cells there were by amplifying reference gene primers. Profiling relied on immunoSEQ multiplex PCR, and the TCRdb table lists in-frame clones only, not all of them. V, J and clone size reflect that table, while D and trimming were determined from the DNA. The sample contains 120,000 or so clones, approximately 82% of which appear only once. The data are from a study of blood T cell repertoires in COVID-19.

The source material was peripheral blood. The J gene is TRBJ1-4, the V gene TRBV5-1; 8 bases map to TRBD1. The clonotype was recovered from a woman aged 45-65 years with acute or convalescent COVID-19. This CDR3 reads CASSPGQGNNEKLFF. In DNA form, the CDR3 reads TGCGCCAGCAGCCCCGGACAGGGCAACAATGAAAAACTGTTTTTT.